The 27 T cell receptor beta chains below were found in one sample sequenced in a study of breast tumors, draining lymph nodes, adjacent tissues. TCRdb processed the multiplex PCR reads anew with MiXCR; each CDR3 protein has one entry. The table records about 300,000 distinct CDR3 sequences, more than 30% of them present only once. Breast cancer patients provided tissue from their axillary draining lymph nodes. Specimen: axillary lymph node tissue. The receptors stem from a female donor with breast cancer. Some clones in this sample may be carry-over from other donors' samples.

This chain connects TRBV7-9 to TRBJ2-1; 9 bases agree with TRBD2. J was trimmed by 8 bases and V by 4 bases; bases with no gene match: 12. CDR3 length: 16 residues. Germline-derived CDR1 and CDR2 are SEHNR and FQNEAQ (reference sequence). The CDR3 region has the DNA TGTGCCAGCAGCTCCCCTGGGGGCGGGAGGGCCCATGAGCAGTTCTTC. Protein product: CASSSPGGGRAHEQFF.

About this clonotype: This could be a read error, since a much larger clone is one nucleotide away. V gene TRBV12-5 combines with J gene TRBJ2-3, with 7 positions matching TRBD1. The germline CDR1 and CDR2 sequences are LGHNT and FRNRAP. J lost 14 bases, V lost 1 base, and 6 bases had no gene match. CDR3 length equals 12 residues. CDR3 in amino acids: CASGLGQGPRYF. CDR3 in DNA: TGTGCTAGTGGTTTGGGACAGGGACCGCGGTATTTT.

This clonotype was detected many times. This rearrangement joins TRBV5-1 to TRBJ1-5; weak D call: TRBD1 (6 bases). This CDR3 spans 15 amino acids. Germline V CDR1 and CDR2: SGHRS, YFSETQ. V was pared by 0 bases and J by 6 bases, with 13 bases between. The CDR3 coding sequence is TGCGCCAGCAGCTTGGAGGGGGAAAGGGGTCAGCCCCAGCATTTT. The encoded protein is CASSLEGERGQPQHF.

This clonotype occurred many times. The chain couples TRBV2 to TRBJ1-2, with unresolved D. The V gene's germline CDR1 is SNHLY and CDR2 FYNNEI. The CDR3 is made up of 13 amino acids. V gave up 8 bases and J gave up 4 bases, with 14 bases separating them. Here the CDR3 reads CASFEGEIYGYTF. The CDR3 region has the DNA TGTGCCAGCTTTGAGGGCGAAATCTATGGCTACACCTTC.

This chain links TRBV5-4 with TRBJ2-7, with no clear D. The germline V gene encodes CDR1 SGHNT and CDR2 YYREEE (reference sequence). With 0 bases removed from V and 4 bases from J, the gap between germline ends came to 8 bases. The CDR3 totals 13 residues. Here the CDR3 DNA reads TGTGCCAGCAGCTTGGCCCCCTTTTACGAGCAGTACTTC. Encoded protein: CASSLAPFYEQYF.

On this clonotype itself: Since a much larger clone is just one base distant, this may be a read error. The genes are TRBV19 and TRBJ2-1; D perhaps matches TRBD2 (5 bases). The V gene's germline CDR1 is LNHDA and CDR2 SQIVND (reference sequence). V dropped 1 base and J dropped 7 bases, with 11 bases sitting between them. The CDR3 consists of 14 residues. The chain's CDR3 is CASSIVEEVNEQFF. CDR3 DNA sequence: TGTGCCAGTAGTATAGTAGAGGAGGTGAATGAGCAGTTCTTC.

The CDR3 DNA sequence: TGTGCCACCAGTGCCGGGACAGGGGTTCTTAGCTCCTATAATTCACCCCTCCACTTT. This translates into CATSAGTGVLSSYNSPLHF. The genes are TRBV24-1 and TRBJ1-6, with 10 bases identical to TRBD1. V lost 5 bases to trimming and J lost 0 bases; unmatched junction nucleotides: 9. Germline V gene sequence: CDR1 KGHDR, CDR2 SFDVKD. CDR3 size: 19 residues.

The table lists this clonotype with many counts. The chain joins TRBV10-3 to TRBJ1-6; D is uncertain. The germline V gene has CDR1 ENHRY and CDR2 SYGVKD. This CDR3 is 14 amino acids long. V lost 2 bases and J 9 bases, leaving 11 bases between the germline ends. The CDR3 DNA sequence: TGTGCCATCAGTGAGGACGGAGGTGGTTCACCCCTCCACTTT. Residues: CAISEDGGGSPLHF.

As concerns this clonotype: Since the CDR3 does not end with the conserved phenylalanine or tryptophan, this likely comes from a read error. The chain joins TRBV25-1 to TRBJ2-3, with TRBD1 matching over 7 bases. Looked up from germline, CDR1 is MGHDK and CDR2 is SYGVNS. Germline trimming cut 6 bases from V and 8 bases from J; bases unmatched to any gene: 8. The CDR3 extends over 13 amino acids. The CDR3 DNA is TGTGCCAGCAGCGAACAGGGGAAGGGTACGCAGTATTCT. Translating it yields CASSEQGKGTQYS.

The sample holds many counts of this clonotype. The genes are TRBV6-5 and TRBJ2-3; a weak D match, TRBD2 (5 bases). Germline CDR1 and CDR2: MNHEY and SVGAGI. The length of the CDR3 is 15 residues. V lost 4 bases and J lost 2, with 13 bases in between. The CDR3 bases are TGTGCCAGCAGTTCCGTAGCGAGCAACACAGATACGCAGTATTTT. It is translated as CASSSVASNTDTQYF.

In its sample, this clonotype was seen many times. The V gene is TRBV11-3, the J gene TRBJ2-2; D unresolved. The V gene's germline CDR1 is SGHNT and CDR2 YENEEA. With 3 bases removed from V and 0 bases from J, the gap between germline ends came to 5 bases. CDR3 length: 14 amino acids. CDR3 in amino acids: CASSLLANTGELFF. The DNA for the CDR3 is TGTGCCAGCAGCTTGCTAGCGAACACCGGGGAGCTGTTTTTT.

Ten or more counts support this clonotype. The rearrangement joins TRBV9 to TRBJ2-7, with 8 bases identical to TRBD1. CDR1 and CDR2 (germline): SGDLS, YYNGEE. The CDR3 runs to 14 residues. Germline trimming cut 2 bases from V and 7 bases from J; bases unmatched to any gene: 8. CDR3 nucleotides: TGTGCCAGCAGCGTTTTCCAGGGGGCGGGGGAGCAGTACTTC. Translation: CASSVFQGAGEQYF.

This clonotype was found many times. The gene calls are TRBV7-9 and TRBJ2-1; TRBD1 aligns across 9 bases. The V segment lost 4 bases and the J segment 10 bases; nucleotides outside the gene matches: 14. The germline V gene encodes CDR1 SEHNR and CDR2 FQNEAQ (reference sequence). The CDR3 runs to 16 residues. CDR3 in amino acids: CASSSEGQGGSLEQFF. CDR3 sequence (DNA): TGTGCCAGCAGCTCCGAGGGACAGGGAGGTTCCCTAGAGCAGTTCTTC.

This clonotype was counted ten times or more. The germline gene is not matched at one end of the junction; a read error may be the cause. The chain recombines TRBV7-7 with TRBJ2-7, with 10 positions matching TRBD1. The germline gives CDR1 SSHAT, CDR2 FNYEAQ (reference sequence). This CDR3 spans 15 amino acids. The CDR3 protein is CASSPDRGSTYEQYF. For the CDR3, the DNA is TGTGCTAGCAGCCCGGACAGGGGGAGTACTTACGAGCAGTACTTC.

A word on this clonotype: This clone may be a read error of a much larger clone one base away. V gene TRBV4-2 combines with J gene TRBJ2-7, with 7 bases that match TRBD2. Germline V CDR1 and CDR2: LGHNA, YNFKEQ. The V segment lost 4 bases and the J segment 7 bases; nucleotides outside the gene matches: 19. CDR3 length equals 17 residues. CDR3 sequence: CASSLSIAGPGPGEQYF. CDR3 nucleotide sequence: TGTGCCAGCAGCCTTTCAATAGCGGGCCCCGGACCAGGAGAGCAGTACTTC.

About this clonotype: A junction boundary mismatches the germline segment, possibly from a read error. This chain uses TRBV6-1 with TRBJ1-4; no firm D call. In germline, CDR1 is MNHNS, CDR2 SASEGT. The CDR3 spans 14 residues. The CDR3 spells CTSKRAALNEKLFF. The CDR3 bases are TGTACCAGCAAGCGGGCCGCTCTGAATGAGAAACTGTTTTTT.

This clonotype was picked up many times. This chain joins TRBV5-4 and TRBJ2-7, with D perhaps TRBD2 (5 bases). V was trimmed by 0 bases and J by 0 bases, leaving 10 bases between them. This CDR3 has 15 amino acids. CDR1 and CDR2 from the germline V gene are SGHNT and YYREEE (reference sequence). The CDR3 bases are TGTGCCAGCAGCTTGGGCGGGCTACGCTCCTACGAGCAGTACTTC. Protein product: CASSLGGLRSYEQYF. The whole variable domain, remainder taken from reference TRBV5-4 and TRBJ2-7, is ETGVTQSPTHLIKTRGQQVTLRCSSQSGHNTVSWYQQALGQGPQFIFQYYREEENGRGNFPPRFSGLQFPNYSSELNVNALELDDSALYLCASSLGGLRSYEQYFGPGTRLTVT.

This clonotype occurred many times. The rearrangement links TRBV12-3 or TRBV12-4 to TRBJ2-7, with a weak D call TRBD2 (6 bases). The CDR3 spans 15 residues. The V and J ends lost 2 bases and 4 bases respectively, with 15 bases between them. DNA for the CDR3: TGTGCCAGCAGTTTATACGGCGGGAAGGCTTACGAGCAGTACTTC. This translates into CASSLYGGKAYEQYF.

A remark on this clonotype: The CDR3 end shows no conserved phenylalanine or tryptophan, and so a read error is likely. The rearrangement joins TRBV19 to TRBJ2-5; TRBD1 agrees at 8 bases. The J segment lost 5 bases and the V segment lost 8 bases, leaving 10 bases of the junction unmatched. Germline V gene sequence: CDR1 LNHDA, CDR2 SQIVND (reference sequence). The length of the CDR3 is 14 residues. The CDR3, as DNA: TGTGCCAGTGAGGGGCAGGGGGCGCTTGAGACCCAGTACTCC. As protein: CASEGQGALETQYS.

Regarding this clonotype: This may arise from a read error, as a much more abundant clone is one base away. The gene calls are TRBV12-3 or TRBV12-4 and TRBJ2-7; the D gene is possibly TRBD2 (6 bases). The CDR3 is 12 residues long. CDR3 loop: CASSLVGGERYF. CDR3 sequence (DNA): TGTGCCAGCAGTTTAGTCGGCGGGGAGCGGTACTTC.

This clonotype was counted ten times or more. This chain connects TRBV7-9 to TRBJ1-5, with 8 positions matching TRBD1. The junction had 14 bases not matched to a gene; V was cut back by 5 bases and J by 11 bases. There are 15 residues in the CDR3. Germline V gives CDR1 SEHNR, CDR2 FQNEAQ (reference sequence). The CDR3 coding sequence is TGTGCCAGCAGCGAAGGCGGGACAGGATCGGGGGCCCAGCATTTT. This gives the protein CASSEGGTGSGAQHF.

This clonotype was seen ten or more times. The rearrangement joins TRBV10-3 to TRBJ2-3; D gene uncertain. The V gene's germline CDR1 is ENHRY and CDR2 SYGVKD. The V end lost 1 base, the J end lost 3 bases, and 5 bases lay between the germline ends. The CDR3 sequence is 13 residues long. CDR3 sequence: CAISEFDTDTQYF. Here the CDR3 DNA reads TGTGCCATCAGTGAGTTCGATACAGATACGCAGTATTTT.

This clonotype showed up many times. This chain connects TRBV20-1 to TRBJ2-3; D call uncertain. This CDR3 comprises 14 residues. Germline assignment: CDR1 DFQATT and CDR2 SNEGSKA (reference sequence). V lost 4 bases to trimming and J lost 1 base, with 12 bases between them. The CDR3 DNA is TGCAGTGCTATGGGGTCTTTTGGCACAGATACGCAGTATTTT. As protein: CSAMGSFGTDTQYF.

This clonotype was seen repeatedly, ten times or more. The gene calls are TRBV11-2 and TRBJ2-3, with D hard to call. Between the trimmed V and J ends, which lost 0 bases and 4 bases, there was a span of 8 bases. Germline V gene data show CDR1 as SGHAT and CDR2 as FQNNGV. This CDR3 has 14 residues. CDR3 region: CASSLDANSDTQYF. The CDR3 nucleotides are TGTGCCAGCAGCTTAGATGCGAATTCAGATACGCAGTATTTT.

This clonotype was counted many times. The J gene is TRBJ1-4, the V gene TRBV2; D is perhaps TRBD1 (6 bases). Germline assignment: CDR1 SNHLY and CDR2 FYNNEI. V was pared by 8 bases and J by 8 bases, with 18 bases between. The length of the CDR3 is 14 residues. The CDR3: CASQGRGQGEKLFF. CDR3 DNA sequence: TGTGCCAGCCAAGGGAGGGGACAAGGAGAAAAACTGTTTTTT.

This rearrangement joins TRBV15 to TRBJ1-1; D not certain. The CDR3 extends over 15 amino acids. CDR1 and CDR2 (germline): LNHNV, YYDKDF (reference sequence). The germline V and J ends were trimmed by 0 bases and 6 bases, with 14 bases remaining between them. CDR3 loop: CATSREPSAVSEAFF. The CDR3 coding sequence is TGTGCCACCAGCAGAGAACCCTCGGCGGTATCTGAAGCTTTCTTT.

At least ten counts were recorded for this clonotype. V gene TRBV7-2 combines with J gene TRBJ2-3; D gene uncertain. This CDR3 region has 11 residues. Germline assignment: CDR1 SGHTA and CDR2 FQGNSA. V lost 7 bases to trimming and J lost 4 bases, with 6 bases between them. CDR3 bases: TGTGCCAGCAAGCAGTCAGATACGCAGTATTTT. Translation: CASKQSDTQYF.